This T cell receptor (beta chain) comes out of a study of shared T cell receptors in the human thymus. TCRdb's table, derived via immunoSEQ multiplex PCR, lists solely in-frame clones and lacks some. This table has about 610,000 clones, 88% appearing once. Looked up from germline, CDR1 is LGHNA and CDR2 is YNFKEQ. Unmatched junction bases numbered 6, after V lost 0 bases and J lost 4 bases. This CDR3 has 17 amino acids. A further study also used this sample, focusing on human thymus T cells. That report notes: Thymus was obtained from resections taken during corrective heart surgery.

This TCR was sampled from a boy younger than two with a congenital heart defect. This sequence joins TRBV4-2 and TRBJ2-1; 10 nucleotides match TRBD2. Sequencing used thymocytes. This CDR3 reads CASSQDPGTSEYNEQFF. The CDR3 DNA is TGTGCCAGCAGCCAAGATCCGGGGACTAGCGAGTACAATGAGCAGTTCTTC.